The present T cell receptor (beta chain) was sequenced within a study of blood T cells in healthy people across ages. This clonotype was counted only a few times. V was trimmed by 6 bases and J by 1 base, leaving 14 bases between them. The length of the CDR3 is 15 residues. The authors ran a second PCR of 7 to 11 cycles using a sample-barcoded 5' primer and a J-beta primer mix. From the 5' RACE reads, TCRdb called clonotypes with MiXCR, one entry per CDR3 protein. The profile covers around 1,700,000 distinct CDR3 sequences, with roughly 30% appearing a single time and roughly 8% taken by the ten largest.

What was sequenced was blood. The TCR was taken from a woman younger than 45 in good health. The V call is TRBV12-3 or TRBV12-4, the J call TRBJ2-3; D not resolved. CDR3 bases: TGTGCCAGCAGCCGTACAGCGACTGGCACAGATACGCAGTATTTT. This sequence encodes CASSRTATGTDTQYF.